The 15 T cell receptor beta chains given below trace back to one sample, sequenced in a study of blood T cell repertoires in COVID-19. Profiled with immunoSEQ multiplex PCR; TCRdb holds only in-frame clones, not every one. Among approximately 300,000 clones listed, 80% to 95% were seen once. The material sequenced was PBMCs or T cells enriched from blood (not recorded which). The receptors were sampled from a woman younger than 45 who had recovered from COVID-19.

The J gene is TRBJ2-1, the V gene TRBV27, with TRBD2 matching over 12 bases. The germline V gene has CDR1 MNHEY and CDR2 SMNVEV (reference sequence). V lost 5 bases and J lost 5; bases outside the gene matches: 4. CDR3 length: 15 amino acids. The CDR3 region has the DNA TGTGCCAGCAGTACCACTAGCGGGGGGCACAATGAGCAGTTCTTC. Protein: CASSTTSGGHNEQFF.

This chain links TRBV7-9 with TRBJ2-5, with TRBD2 matching over 11 bases. The CDR3 consists of 15 residues. The junction had 3 bases not matched to a gene; V was cut back by 1 base and J by 5 bases. CDR1 and CDR2 from the germline V gene are SEHNR and FQNEAQ (reference sequence). DNA of the CDR3: TGTGCCAGCAGCTTAGTACTAGCGGGAGTTGAGACCCAGTACTTC. Translating it yields CASSLVLAGVETQYF.

The chain employs TRBV12-3 or TRBV12-4 and TRBJ1-1; D perhaps matches TRBD1 (6 bases). The ends were cut back, 6 bases at V and 7 bases at J, with 12 bases in the middle. This CDR3 is 12 amino acids long. CDR3 protein: CASSLQTGEAFF. The CDR3 nucleotides are TGTGCCAGCAGCTTGCAGACAGGTGAAGCTTTCTTT.

The genes are TRBV4-2 and TRBJ1-2; no reliable D call. V lost 0 bases, J lost 3 bases, and 11 bases lay in between. Germline CDR1 and CDR2: LGHNA and YNFKEQ. This CDR3 spans 15 amino acids. The CDR3 DNA reads TGTGCCAGCAGCCAAGACGAGGGCGGGTACTATGGCTACACCTTC. Translating gives CASSQDEGGYYGYTF.

The genes are TRBV7-3 and TRBJ2-3; 9 bases are shared with TRBD1. CDR1 is SGHTA, CDR2 FQGTGA, per germline. The CDR3 runs 15 residues. Trimming removed 5 bases from V and 4 bases from J; junction bases left unmatched: 7. The CDR3 nucleotides read TGTGCCAGCAGCGGCAACAGGGGGCCTGCAGATACGCAGTATTTT. Translation: CASSGNRGPADTQYF.

The CDR3 coding sequence is TGTGCCAGCAGTTTAGTTGGGGGGACGAGAGGCTACACCTTC. Translation: CASSLVGGTRGYTF. The gene calls are TRBV28 and TRBJ1-2; D may be TRBD1 (5 bases). In germline, CDR1 is MDHEN, CDR2 SYDVKM. This CDR3 has 14 amino acids. The ends were cut back, 2 bases at V and 8 bases at J, with 15 bases in the middle.

The chain combines TRBV27 with TRBJ2-2; 10 bases match TRBD2. Trimming at V came to 7 bases and at J to 5 bases, leaving 7 bases not matched to a gene. The germline gives CDR1 MNHEY, CDR2 SMNVEV (reference sequence). CDR3 size: 15 residues. The CDR3 sequence: CASKASGGATGELFF. The CDR3 DNA sequence: TGTGCCAGCAAAGCGAGCGGGGGGGCGACCGGGGAGCTGTTTTTT.

V and J are TRBV5-6 and TRBJ1-2; TRBD1 might be the D (5 bases). V was pared by 4 bases and J by 4 bases, with 8 bases between. The V gene's germline CDR1 is SGHDT and CDR2 YYEEEE. The length of the CDR3 is 12 residues. Here the CDR3 reads CASSGGTYGYTF. CDR3 nucleotides: TGTGCCAGCAGCGGCGGGACCTATGGCTACACCTTC.

The J gene is TRBJ1-1, the V gene TRBV12-3 or TRBV12-4; tentatively, D is TRBD1 (5 bases). V was pared by 6 bases and J by 11 bases, with 19 bases between. The CDR3 is made up of 13 amino acids. The CDR3 nucleotides are TGTGCCAGCAGCGATAGGGACTCAACGGTGGCTTTCTTT. Translating gives CASSDRDSTVAFF.

The J gene is TRBJ2-2, the V gene TRBV28; no clear D gene. The CDR3 is made up of 15 amino acids. Trimming left V 4 bases short and J 1 base short, with 10 bases between. Germline CDR1 and CDR2: MDHEN and SYDVKM. CDR3: CASSSLAGNTGELFF. The CDR3 DNA reads TGTGCCAGCAGTTCTCTTGCCGGGAACACCGGGGAGCTGTTTTTT.

The chain combines TRBV5-1 with TRBJ1-1; no reliable D call. The length of the CDR3 is 15 residues. Trimming cost V 0 bases and J 4 bases, with 13 bases left between them. Germline V gene lookup returns CDR1 SGHRS and CDR2 YFSETQ. The CDR3 DNA reads TGCGCCAGCAGCTTGGATCCTACAGTAAGCACTGAAGCTTTCTTT. Translation gives CASSLDPTVSTEAFF.

The CDR3 loop is CASSLAAGWEQYF. The CDR3 coding sequence is TGTGCCAGCAGCTTAGCCGCGGGGTGGGAGCAGTACTTC. The rearrangement links TRBV7-2 to TRBJ2-7, with D maybe TRBD2 (6 bases). This CDR3 is 13 amino acids long. Between the trimmed V and J ends, which lost 0 bases and 7 bases, there was a span of 10 bases. Germline assignment: CDR1 SGHTA and CDR2 FQGNSA. Looking up the rest from reference TRBV7-2 and TRBJ2-7 gives the full variable domain: GAGVSQSPSNKVTEKGKDVELRCDPISGHTALYWYRQSLGQGLEFLIYFQGNSAPDKSGLPSDRFSAERTGGSVSTLTIQRTQQEDSAVYLCASSLAAGWEQYFGPGTRLTVT.

The chain links TRBV27 to TRBJ2-7, with TRBD1 matching over 8 bases. The V and J ends lost 5 bases and 3 bases, in that order; junction bases with no gene match: 6. The CDR3 loop spans 14 amino acids. Germline values: CDR1 MNHEY, CDR2 SMNVEV (reference sequence). The CDR3 sequence is CASSPDRGLYEQYF. For the CDR3, the DNA is TGTGCCAGCAGTCCAGACAGGGGTCTCTACGAGCAGTACTTC.

The V and J genes are TRBV11-2 and TRBJ2-7; 8 bases are a match to TRBD1. The V segment lost 5 bases and the J segment 3 bases; nucleotides outside the gene matches: 9. This CDR3 is 15 amino acids long. Germline CDR1 reads SGHAT; CDR2 reads FQNNGV. For the CDR3, the DNA is TGTGCCAGCAGCACAGGTGCAGGGGGCGTCTACGAGCAGTACTTC. This gives the protein CASSTGAGGVYEQYF.

This clone was found a few times. V usage is TRBV27 and J usage is TRBJ1-5, with TRBD1 identical over 7 bases. The ends lost 3 bases at V and 7 bases at J; junction bases unmatched: 6. This CDR3 is 14 amino acids long. The V gene's germline CDR1 is MNHEY and CDR2 SMNVEV (reference sequence). CDR3 loop: CASSLKQGWQPQHF. CDR3 in DNA: TGTGCCAGCAGTTTGAAACAGGGGTGGCAGCCCCAGCATTTT.